This record covers a single T cell receptor beta chain. The source of the sample is a study of blood T cell repertoires in COVID-19. Study context: Spain, Italy and the United States supplied samples that represented acute and convalescent COVID-19. PBMCs, B-cell-depleted T cells, or T cells were the source of the cDNA or gDNA that made up the material.

V lost 9 bases and J lost 4, with 16 bases in between. In germline, CDR1 is LNHDA, CDR2 SQIVND (reference sequence). The CDR3 covers 14 residues. In the original processing: Amplified reference gene primers provided the basis for estimating nucleated cell counts. The data were produced by immunoSEQ multiplex PCR, yet TCRdb's version contains in-frame clones alone and is incomplete. D and trimming were read from the DNA, whereas the V and J calls and clone size are those reported in that table. This table has around 300,000 clones, 83% appearing once. Sequencing was carried out using peripheral blood. The chain employs TRBV19 and TRBJ2-1; D is possibly TRBD2 (6 bases). The TCR sequence derives from a woman in her 50s who had recovered from COVID-19. CDR3 bases: TGTGCCAGCAAACGGGAGTCTGGGTACAATGAGCAGTTCTTC. Protein sequence: CASKRESGYNEQFF.